One sample yielded the 19 T cell receptor beta chains listed below, sequenced in a study of PD-L1 blockade in urothelial cancer. Time point described: peripheral blood 6 weeks after treatment start. Repertoires were generated with immunoSEQ multiplex PCR, while TCRdb's copy carries only in-frame clones and drops some. The repertoire holds fewer than 85,000 clones, with 88% as singletons. Sequenced material: PBMCs, taken around atezolizumab (anti-PD-L1) treatment. The source is a man aged 55-75 years with urothelial cancer.

The V gene is TRBV27, the J gene TRBJ1-2; D is perhaps TRBD1 (5 bases). Trimming left V 5 bases short and J 3 bases short, with 13 bases between. The V gene's germline CDR1 is MNHEY and CDR2 SMNVEV (reference sequence). The CDR3 is made up of 14 amino acids. CDR3 nucleotides: TGTGCCAGCAGTCTAAGAACAGGATACTATGGCTACACCTTC. Translating gives CASSLRTGYYGYTF.

V usage is TRBV28 and J usage is TRBJ2-1; 12 bases align to TRBD2. The CDR3 runs to 15 residues. CDR1 and CDR2 (germline): MDHEN, SYDVKM. V dropped 3 bases and J dropped 7; count of bases not matched to a gene: 4. In nucleotides, the CDR3 is TGTGCCAGCAGTTTCCTGACTAGCGGGAGAAATGAGCAGTTCTTC. This sequence encodes CASSFLTSGRNEQFF.

V and J are TRBV5-1 and TRBJ1-2, with 9 bases aligning to TRBD1. CDR1 is SGHRS and CDR2 is YFSETQ in the germline V gene. The CDR3 contains 14 residues. V was clipped by 4 bases and J by 6 bases; unmatched bases: 7. Written as DNA, the CDR3 is TGCGCCAGCAGCCCGGGACAGGGAACGGATGGCTACACCTTC. It codes for CASSPGQGTDGYTF.

This clone has a single count. CDR3 sequence (DNA): TGTGCCAGCAGCGGGGGGGACAGGGTCTACGAGCAGTACTTC. The encoded protein is CASSGGDRVYEQYF. V usage is TRBV9 and J usage is TRBJ2-7, with 9 bases that match TRBD1. Germline assignment: CDR1 SGDLS and CDR2 YYNGEE. This CDR3 spans 14 amino acids. Trimming at V came to 3 bases and at J to 3 bases, leaving 4 bases not matched to a gene.

This clone appeared a single time. The rearrangement uses TRBV7-8 and TRBJ2-3, with 8 bases that match TRBD2. There are 14 residues in the CDR3. V gave up 3 bases and J gave up 1 base; unmatched junction bases: 0. Per the germline V gene, CDR1 is SGHVS and CDR2 is FQNEAQ. The CDR3 DNA follows: TGTGCCAGCAGCTTTAGCGGGGGCACAGATACGCAGTATTTT. It yields the protein CASSFSGGTDTQYF.

This clone appeared once. The rearrangement links TRBV9 to TRBJ1-1, with a possible D match to TRBD1 (6 bases). The CDR3 length is 16 residues. Germline V gives CDR1 SGDLS, CDR2 YYNGEE. V was cut by 0 bases and J by 0 bases, with 12 bases left in between. CDR3 residues: CASSVGLGAMNTEAFF. CDR3 nucleotides: TGTGCCAGCAGCGTAGGCCTGGGGGCGATGAACACTGAAGCTTTCTTT.

This clone was counted at least ten times. The V gene is TRBV30, the J gene TRBJ1-1; 10 bases align to TRBD1. CDR1 is GTSNPN, CDR2 SVGIG, per germline (reference sequence). Unmatched junction bases numbered 3, after V lost 2 bases and J lost 3 bases. CDR3 length equals 14 residues. The CDR3 protein is CAWSRDRGHTEAFF. The CDR3 region has the DNA TGTGCCTGGAGTAGGGACAGGGGACACACTGAAGCTTTCTTT.

CDR3 in amino acids: CASAGVNEQFF. Here the CDR3 DNA reads TGTGCCTCGGCGGGGGTTAATGAGCAGTTCTTC. The gene calls are TRBV6-6 and TRBJ2-1, with 7 bases matching TRBD2. The germline CDR1 and CDR2 sequences are MNHNY and SVGAGI (reference sequence). The trim removed 11 bases at V and 7 bases at J, leaving 5 bases unmatched. This CDR3 comprises 11 residues.

The chain uses TRBV28 and TRBJ2-6, with 12 nucleotides matching TRBD2. The CDR3 length is 18 residues. The ends lost 3 bases at V and 4 bases at J; junction bases unmatched: 7. Germline V gives CDR1 MDHEN, CDR2 SYDVKM. The CDR3 DNA is TGTGCCAGCAGTTTTCCCCTAGCGGGAGGGCCCGGGGCCAACGTCCTGACTTTC. Amino acid sequence: CASSFPLAGGPGANVLTF.

This clone has just one count. The chain links TRBV4-1 to TRBJ2-4, with 9 bases fitting TRBD2. Losses at the gene ends were 1 base for V and 4 bases for J; bases not matched to a gene: 2. Germline V gene lookup returns CDR1 MGHRA and CDR2 YSYEKL. This CDR3 has 15 amino acids. The DNA of the CDR3 is TGCGCCAGCAGCCAAGGCCTAGCGGGGAAAAACATTCAGTACTTC. Its protein is CASSQGLAGKNIQYF.

This clone is deemed medium-sized. V is TRBV6-6 and J is TRBJ1-2; 7 bases map to TRBD1. Trimming at V came to 7 bases and at J to 4 bases, leaving 9 bases not matched to a gene. The CDR3 runs 14 residues. Germline values: CDR1 MNHNY, CDR2 SVGAGI (reference sequence). Here the CDR3 reads CASTRQGGIYGYTF. CDR3 DNA: TGTGCCAGCACCAGACAGGGTGGAATCTATGGCTACACCTTC.

The J gene is TRBJ1-1, the V gene TRBV6-6, with D perhaps TRBD1 (5 bases). Germline CDR1 is MNHNY and CDR2 is SVGAGI (reference sequence). This CDR3 is 16 amino acids long. V was trimmed by 0 bases and J by 7 bases, leaving 18 bases between them. The CDR3 DNA reads TGTGCCAGCAGTTACTCGCCACAGGTTGGTCTACGTGAAGCTTTCTTT. As protein: CASSYSPQVGLREAFF.

This rearrangement joins TRBV19 to TRBJ1-2; D perhaps matches TRBD1 (6 bases). Trimming took 7 bases from V and 2 from J, leaving 17 bases between them. The length of the CDR3 is 15 residues. Germline CDR1 reads LNHDA; CDR2 reads SQIVND (reference sequence). In nucleotides, the CDR3 is TGTGCCAGTACCGCCGTGGACAGTTCCAACTATGGCTACACCTTC. This translates into CASTAVDSSNYGYTF.

The chain recombines TRBV30 with TRBJ2-7; tentative D call: TRBD1 (6 bases). Deletions cut 0 bases from V and 9 bases from J, with 18 bases between. The CDR3 is 14 amino acids. Per the germline V gene, CDR1 is GTSNPN and CDR2 is SVGIG (reference sequence). In nucleotides, the CDR3 is TGTGCCTGGAGTGTCGGGACAAGATCCCTAGGGCAGTACTTC. Protein: CAWSVGTRSLGQYF.

The gene calls are TRBV7-3 and TRBJ1-1; 7 bases line up with TRBD1. The CDR3 runs to 15 residues. Germline V gene lookup returns CDR1 SGHTA and CDR2 FQGTGA. V lost 5 bases to trimming and J lost 1 base; unmatched junction nucleotides: 7. The CDR3 loop reads CASSRDGTANTEAFF. CDR3 in DNA: TGTGCCAGCAGCCGCGACGGGACAGCGAACACTGAAGCTTTCTTT. The full variable domain, its missing parts supplied by reference TRBV7-3 and TRBJ1-1, is GAGVSQTPSNKVTEKGKYVELRCDPISGHTALYWYRQSLGQGPEFLIYFQGTGAADDSGLPNDRFFAVRPEGSVSTLKIQRTERGDSAVYLCASSRDGTANTEAFFGQGTRLTVV.

This sequence joins TRBV7-9 and TRBJ1-1; 8 positions agree with TRBD1. The CDR3 covers 11 residues. Looked up from germline, CDR1 is SEHNR and CDR2 is FQNEAQ (reference sequence). V lost 5 bases and J lost 10; bases outside the gene matches: 3. The CDR3 sequence is CASSGGQGAFF. In DNA, the CDR3 is TGTGCCAGCAGCGGCGGACAGGGAGCTTTCTTT.

This clone appeared a single time. The V gene is TRBV5-1, the J gene TRBJ1-2; D unresolved. CDR1 and CDR2 (germline): SGHRS, YFSETQ. The CDR3 totals 13 residues. V was clipped by 1 base and J by 3 bases, with 7 bases between them. This CDR3 reads CASSLFRDYGYTF. The CDR3 DNA reads TGCGCCAGCAGCTTGTTCCGGGACTATGGCTACACCTTC.

This chain uses TRBV19 with TRBJ2-2; D might be TRBD1 (5 bases). CDR3 length equals 14 residues. Trimming pared 10 bases from V and 2 bases from J, leaving 14 bases between. Germline CDR1 LNHDA, CDR2 SQIVND (reference sequence). The CDR3 protein is CATSVTANTGELFF. The CDR3 region has the DNA TGTGCCACCTCCGTGACAGCAAACACCGGGGAGCTGTTTTTT. The full variable domain, with the rest looked up from reference TRBV19 and TRBJ2-2, is DGGITQSPKYLFRKEGQNVTLSCEQNLNHDAMYWYRQDPGQGLRLIYYSQIVNDFQKGDIAEGYSVSREKKESFPLTVTSAQKNPTAFYLCATSVTANTGELFFGEGSRLTVL.

This chain connects TRBV11-1 to TRBJ1-2, with 10 bases lining up with TRBD1. This CDR3 spans 14 amino acids. Germline values: CDR1 SGHAT, CDR2 FQDESV (reference sequence). V lost 0 bases and J lost 8; bases outside the gene matches: 3. The CDR3: CASSLAWDRGGYTF. CDR3 bases: TGTGCCAGCAGCTTAGCATGGGACAGGGGCGGCTACACCTTC.